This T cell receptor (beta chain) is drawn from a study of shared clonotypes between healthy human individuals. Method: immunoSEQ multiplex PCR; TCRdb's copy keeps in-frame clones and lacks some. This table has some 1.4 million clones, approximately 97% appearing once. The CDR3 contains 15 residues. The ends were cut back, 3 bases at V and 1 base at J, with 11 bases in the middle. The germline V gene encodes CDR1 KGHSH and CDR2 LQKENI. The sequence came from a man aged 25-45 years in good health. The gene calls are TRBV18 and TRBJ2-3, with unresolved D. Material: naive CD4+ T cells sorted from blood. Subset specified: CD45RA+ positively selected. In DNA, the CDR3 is TGTGCCAGCTCACCCGCGACGGCACGCACAGATACGCAGTATTTT. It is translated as CASSPATARTDTQYF.